The rows below give T cell receptor beta chains drawn from one sample of a study of CD8 T cells in ankylosing spondylitis. Each CDR3 protein gets one entry after TCRdb re-called the 5' RACE reads with MiXCR. The sample lists around 770,000 distinct CDR3 sequences; 19% were seen once. The sample was blood, either unsorted or a sorted T cell fraction (not recorded which). All receptors derive from a male donor with ankylosing spondylitis. The conserved cysteine and the conserved F or W are not part of the CDR3 here.

j_gene	v_gene	CDR3aa
TRBJ1-2	TRBV12-3/TRBV12-4	ASSLGPRAGYT
TRBJ2-6	TRBV5-1	ASSPGRTGANVLT
TRBJ2-3	TRBV5-1	ASSYGTYYTDTQY
TRBJ2-7	TRBV7-9	ASSLATGDSSYEQY
TRBJ1-1	TRBV7-3	ASSFKWGTEAF
TRBJ1-4	TRBV15	ATSRGGAGEKLF
TRBJ1-5	TRBV20-1	SARKGQPNQPQH
TRBJ1-3	TRBV29-1	SVDTGNTIY
TRBJ2-1	TRBV28	ASSSPGAYSYNEQF
TRBJ2-7	TRBV5-1	ASSLASGNRQRLYEQY
TRBJ1-5	TRBV6-5	ASSYKSGVSDQPQH
TRBJ2-7	TRBV5-1	ASSLAGQGNSYEQY
TRBJ2-3	TRBV29-1	SVGTSTDTQY
TRBJ1-5	TRBV28	ASREGTTGRGAQH
TRBJ2-3	TRBV20-1	SAPRAGGSNTQY
TRBJ2-1	TRBV15	ATSSDQGQGPWNEQF
TRBJ2-7	TRBV3-1	ASSQSSGGFSYEQY
TRBJ2-1	TRBV19	ASKKQDLTYNEQF
TRBJ2-1	TRBV20-1	SAPRPVGDTSGEQF
TRBJ2-7	TRBV6-5	ASSYSSPSKYEQY
TRBJ2-1	TRBV7-8	ASSLTLDTAYNEQF
TRBJ2-1	TRBV5-1	ASSLVQGPYNEQF
TRBJ2-3	TRBV30	AWSTQVSDTQY
TRBJ2-1	TRBV4-1	ASSQVRGGQGALEQF
TRBJ1-1	TRBV12-3/TRBV12-4	ASSSIRDTEAF
TRBJ2-3	TRBV29-1	SVEDGRHTDTQY
TRBJ2-6	TRBV6-5	ASSYDYSGANVLT
TRBJ2-2	TRBV11-3	ASRSGRRGANTGELF
TRBJ2-1	TRBV7-2	ASSFRDRRNEQF
TRBJ2-2	TRBV5-1	ASSFSPGARTGELF
TRBJ1-2	TRBV15	ATSIGTGDYGYT
TRBJ2-1	TRBV7-9	ASSSPGGNSYNEQF
TRBJ2-4	TRBV4-3	ASSQDWGSGAKNIQY
TRBJ2-1	TRBV9	ASSPGMASGIGEQF
TRBJ2-7	TRBV27	ASSSGDGPYEQY
TRBJ2-7	TRBV7-3	ASSPDGYEQY
TRBJ1-1	TRBV6-6	ASSYLGNTEAF
TRBJ2-5	TRBV11-1	ASSFGTGGETQY
TRBJ2-1	TRBV29-1	SVGGYNEQF